This is a list of T cell receptor beta chains from one sample in a study of glioma-infiltrating T cells after dendritic cell vaccination. Produced via immunoSEQ multiplex PCR; TCRdb's table is partial and in-frame only. This sample has around 60,000 clones, with around 86% found just once. The material was blood, obtained after dendritic cell vaccination. Receptor source: a human donor with glioblastoma. The CDR3 runs from the conserved cysteine through the conserved F or W. Each record gives: J gene, CDR3 length, V gene, clone size, CDR3 protein. Where a row states a size, it is once, few, many or the class of an expanded clone; other rows omit it.

>TRBJ1-2|16|TRBV9|NA
CASRPEGQAPGYGYTF
>TRBJ1-4|14|TRBV6-5|NA
CASRQQGIKEKLFF
>TRBJ1-2|15|TRBV5-1|NA
CASSFTGTDAYGYTF
>TRBJ1-5|15|TRBV4-3|NA
CASSQVPTGDQPQHF
>TRBJ2-1|12|TRBV9|once
CASSETYNEQFF
>TRBJ2-3|14|TRBV25-1|NA
CASSPGGRTDTQYF
>TRBJ2-7|14|TRBV6-1|once
CATVRRESSYEQYF
>TRBJ1-5|13|TRBV6-6|NA
CASSPTGDQPQHF
>TRBJ1-2|12|TRBV5-1|NA
CASSLDGAGYTF
>TRBJ1-5|14|TRBV29-1|NA
CSVERDRRRLSQHF
>TRBJ1-1|15|TRBV6-5|NA
CASSYGHPMNTEAFF
>TRBJ2-7|15|TRBV7-9|NA
CASSLTSGASYEQYF
>TRBJ2-7|15|TRBV18|NA
CASSPLSGINYEQYF
>TRBJ1-1|13|TRBV10-3|NA
CAISVQGSTEAFF
>TRBJ2-2|16|TRBV5-6|NA
CASSLGAGPATGELFF
>TRBJ2-3|16|TRBV7-2|NA
CASSLEGTSPPDTQYF
>TRBJ2-6|17|TRBV27|NA
CASSPLGGLSGANVLTF
>TRBJ1-5|17|TRBV9|NA
CASSVGQGFNSNQPQHF
>TRBJ1-1|14|TRBV4-3|NA
CASSQDRGNTEAFF
>TRBJ1-1|12|TRBV30|NA
CAWSGGWPEAFF
>TRBJ2-7|14|TRBV10-3|NA
CAIRGLAGAGEQYF
>TRBJ2-1|15|TRBV5-6|NA
CASSLVGGSYNEQFF
>TRBJ1-2|14|TRBV6-1|NA
CASSGDTSGYGYTF
>TRBJ1-2|13|TRBV7-9|NA
CASSHWGDYGYTF
>TRBJ1-4|14|TRBV29-1|NA
CSVARGATNEKLFF
>TRBJ2-7|12|TRBV11-3|NA
CASSPLGREQYF
>TRBJ1-2|15|TRBV4-3|NA
CASSQLQGASYGYTF
>TRBJ1-4|16|TRBV6-5|NA
CASSYSTGTGSEKLFF
>TRBJ2-2|19|TRBV5-1|NA
CASTHRTGQEARSPGELFF
>TRBJ2-5|14|TRBV19|NA
CASSKVHRAETQYF
>TRBJ1-1|18|TRBV9|once
CASSVSQGAGATNTEAFF
>TRBJ1-5|15|TRBV5-1|NA
CASSLRTGENQPQHF
>TRBJ2-7|16|TRBV23-1|NA
CASSQTWDRGSYEQYF
>TRBJ2-7|14|TRBV18|NA
CASSSGLAGLVQYF
>TRBJ1-1|14|TRBV5-5|NA
CASSLWSEDTEAFF
>TRBJ2-2|15|TRBV7-2|NA
CASMLEAGGAGELFF
>TRBJ1-2|15|TRBV4-1|NA
CASSQPGQGKYGYTF
>TRBJ1-3|16|TRBV10-2|NA
CASSDGDRGGGNTIYF
>TRBJ1-3|14|TRBV29-1|few
CSVTGDSSGNTIYF
>TRBJ1-2|15|TRBV18|NA
CASSPGQITNYGYTF
>TRBJ1-4|16|TRBV6-5|NA
CASSFAPTATNEKLFF
>TRBJ2-7|15|TRBV4-3|NA
CASSQGTGLTYEQYF
>TRBJ2-2|14|TRBV6-5|NA
CASIGQEHTGELFF
>TRBJ1-4|13|TRBV7-2|NA
CASSRTGYEKLFF
>TRBJ2-7|13|TRBV27|NA
CASSLTGSYEQYF